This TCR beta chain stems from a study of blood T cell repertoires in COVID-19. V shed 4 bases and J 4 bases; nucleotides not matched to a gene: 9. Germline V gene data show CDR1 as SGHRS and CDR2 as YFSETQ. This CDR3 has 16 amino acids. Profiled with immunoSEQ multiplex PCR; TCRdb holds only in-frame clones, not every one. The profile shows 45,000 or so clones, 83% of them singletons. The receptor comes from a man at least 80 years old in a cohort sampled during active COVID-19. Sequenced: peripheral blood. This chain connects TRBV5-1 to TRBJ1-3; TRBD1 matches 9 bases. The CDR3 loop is CASSPLGTGIGNTIYF. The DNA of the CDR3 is TGCGCCAGCAGCCCCCTCGGGACAGGGATCGGAAACACCATATATTTT.